This T cell receptor beta chain was sequenced during a study of blood T cell repertoires in COVID-19. The wider study: Researchers got acute and convalescent COVID-19 samples from the United States, Italy and Spain. PBMCs, B-cell-depleted T cells, or T cells were the source of the cDNA or gDNA that made up the material.

The germline V and J ends were trimmed by 0 bases and 0 bases, with 12 bases remaining between them. The CDR3 has 17 residues. Looked up from germline, CDR1 is SGHTA and CDR2 is FQGNSA. This clone was observed a single time. Original handling: Using reference gene primer amplification, nucleated cell counts were estimated. The assay was immunoSEQ multiplex PCR, and TCRdb's table has in-frame clones only and misses some. D and trimming come from the DNA, and the V and J calls and clone size come from that table. Among about 200,000 clones listed, about 85% were seen once. The specimen sequenced was peripheral blood. This sequence originates from a man aged 60-69 years with COVID-19, enrolled during active disease. The chain joins TRBV7-2 to TRBJ1-5, with D maybe TRBD1 (6 bases). The CDR3 DNA is TGTGCCAGCAGCTTAGCCAAGGACAGATATAGCAATCAGCCCCAGCATTTT. This codes for CASSLAKDRYSNQPQHF.